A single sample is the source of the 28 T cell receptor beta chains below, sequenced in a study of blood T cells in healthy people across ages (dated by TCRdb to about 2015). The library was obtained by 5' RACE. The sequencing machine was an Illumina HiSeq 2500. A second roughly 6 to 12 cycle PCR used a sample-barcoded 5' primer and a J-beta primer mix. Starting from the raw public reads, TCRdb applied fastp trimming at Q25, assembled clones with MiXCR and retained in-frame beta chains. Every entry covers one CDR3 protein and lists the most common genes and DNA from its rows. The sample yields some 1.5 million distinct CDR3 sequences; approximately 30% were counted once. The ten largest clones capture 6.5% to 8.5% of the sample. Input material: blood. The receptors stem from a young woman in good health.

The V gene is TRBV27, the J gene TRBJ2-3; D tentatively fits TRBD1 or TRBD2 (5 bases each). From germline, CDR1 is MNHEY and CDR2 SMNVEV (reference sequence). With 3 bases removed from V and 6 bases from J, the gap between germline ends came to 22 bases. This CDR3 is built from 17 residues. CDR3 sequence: CASSFLPSGGSRDTQYF. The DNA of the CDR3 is TGTGCCAGCAGTTTTTTGCCTAGTGGGGGTTCTAGGGATACGCAGTATTTT.

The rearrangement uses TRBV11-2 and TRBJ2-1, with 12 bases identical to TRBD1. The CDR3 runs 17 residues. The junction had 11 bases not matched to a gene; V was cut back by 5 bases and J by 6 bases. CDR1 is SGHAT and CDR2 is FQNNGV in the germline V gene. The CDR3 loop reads CASSPGRLGQGANEQFF. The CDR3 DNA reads TGTGCCAGCAGCCCTGGACGTTTGGGACAGGGGGCCAATGAGCAGTTCTTC.

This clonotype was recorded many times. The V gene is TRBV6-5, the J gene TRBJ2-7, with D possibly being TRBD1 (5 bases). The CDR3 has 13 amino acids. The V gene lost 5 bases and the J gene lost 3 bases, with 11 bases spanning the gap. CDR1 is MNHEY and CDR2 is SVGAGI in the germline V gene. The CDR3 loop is CASSVDRVYEQYF. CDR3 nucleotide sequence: TGTGCCAGCAGTGTAGACAGAGTCTACGAGCAGTACTTC.

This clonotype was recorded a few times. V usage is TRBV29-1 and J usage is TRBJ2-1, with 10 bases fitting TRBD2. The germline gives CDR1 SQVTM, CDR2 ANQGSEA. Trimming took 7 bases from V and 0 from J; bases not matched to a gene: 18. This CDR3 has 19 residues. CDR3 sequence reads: CSAGGGGTSARSSYNEQFF. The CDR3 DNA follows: TGCAGCGCCGGCGGGGGTGGGACTAGCGCCAGGAGCTCCTACAATGAGCAGTTCTTC.

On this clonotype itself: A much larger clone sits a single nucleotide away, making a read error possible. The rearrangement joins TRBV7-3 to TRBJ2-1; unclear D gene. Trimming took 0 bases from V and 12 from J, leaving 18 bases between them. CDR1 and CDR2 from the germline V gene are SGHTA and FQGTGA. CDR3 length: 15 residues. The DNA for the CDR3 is TGTGCCAGCAGCTTAACGCCGGCACAGACGGATGGGCAGTTCTTC. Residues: CASSLTPAQTDGQFF.

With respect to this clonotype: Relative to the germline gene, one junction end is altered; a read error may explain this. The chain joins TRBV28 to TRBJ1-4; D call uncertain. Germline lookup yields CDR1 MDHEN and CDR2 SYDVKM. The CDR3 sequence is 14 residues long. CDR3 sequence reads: CVSSTDGNREKLFF. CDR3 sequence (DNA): TGTGTCAGCAGTACGGACGGTAATAGGGAAAAACTGTTTTTT.

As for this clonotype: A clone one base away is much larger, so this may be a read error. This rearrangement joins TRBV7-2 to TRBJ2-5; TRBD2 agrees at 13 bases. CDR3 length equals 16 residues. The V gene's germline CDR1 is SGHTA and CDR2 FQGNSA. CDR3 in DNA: TGTGTCAGCAGCTTAGCGGGACTAGCGGGGTTAGAGACCCAGTACTTC. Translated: CVSSLAGLAGLETQYF. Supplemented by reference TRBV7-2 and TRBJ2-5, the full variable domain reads GAGVSQSPSNKVTEKGKDVELRCDPISGHTALYWYRQSLGQGLEFLIYFQGNSAPDKSGLPSDRFSAERTGGSVSTLTIQRTQQEDSAVYLCVSSLAGLAGLETQYFGPGTRLLVL.

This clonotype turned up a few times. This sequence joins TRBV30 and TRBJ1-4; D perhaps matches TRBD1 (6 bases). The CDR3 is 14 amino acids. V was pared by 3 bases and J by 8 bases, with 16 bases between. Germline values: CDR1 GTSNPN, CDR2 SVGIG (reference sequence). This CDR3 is CAWSLNTGQEKLFF. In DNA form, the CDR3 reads TGTGCCTGGAGCTTAAATACAGGGCAAGAAAAACTGTTTTTT.

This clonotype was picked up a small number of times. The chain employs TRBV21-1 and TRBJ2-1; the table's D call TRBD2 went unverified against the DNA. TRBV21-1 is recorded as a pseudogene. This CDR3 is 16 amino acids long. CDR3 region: CASSKTGTSTYNEQFF. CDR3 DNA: TGTGCCAGCAGCAAGACCGGGACTAGCACCTACAATGAGCAGTTCTTC.

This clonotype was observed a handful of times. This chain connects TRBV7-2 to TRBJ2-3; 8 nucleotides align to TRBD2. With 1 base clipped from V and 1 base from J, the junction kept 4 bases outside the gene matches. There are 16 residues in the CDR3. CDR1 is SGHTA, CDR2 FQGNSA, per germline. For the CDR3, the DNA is TGTGCCAGCAGCTTAGGATCAGCGGGAGGCACAGATACGCAGTATTTT. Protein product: CASSLGSAGGTDTQYF.

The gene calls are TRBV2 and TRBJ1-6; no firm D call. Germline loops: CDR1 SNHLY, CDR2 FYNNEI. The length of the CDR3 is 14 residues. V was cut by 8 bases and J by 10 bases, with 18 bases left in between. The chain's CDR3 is CASVTSNGHSPLHF. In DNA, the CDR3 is TGTGCCAGCGTTACAAGTAACGGCCACTCACCCCTCCACTTT.

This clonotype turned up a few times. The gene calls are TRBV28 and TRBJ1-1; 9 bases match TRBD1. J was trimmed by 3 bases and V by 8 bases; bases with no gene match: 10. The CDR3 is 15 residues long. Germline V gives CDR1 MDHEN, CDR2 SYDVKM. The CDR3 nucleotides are TGTGCCAGCGGGTACAGGGGGCGAGGGGACACTGAAGCTTTCTTT. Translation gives CASGYRGRGDTEAFF.

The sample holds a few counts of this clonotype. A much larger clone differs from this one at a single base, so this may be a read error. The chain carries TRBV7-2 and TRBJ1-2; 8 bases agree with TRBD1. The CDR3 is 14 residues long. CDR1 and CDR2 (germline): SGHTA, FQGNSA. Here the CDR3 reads CASSFPGGGYGCTF. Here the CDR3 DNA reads TGTGCCAGCAGCTTCCCAGGGGGCGGCTATGGCTGCACCTTC.

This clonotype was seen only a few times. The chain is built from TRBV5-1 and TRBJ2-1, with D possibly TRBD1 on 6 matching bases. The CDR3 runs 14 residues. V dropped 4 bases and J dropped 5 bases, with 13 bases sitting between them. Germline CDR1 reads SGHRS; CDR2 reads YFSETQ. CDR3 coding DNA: TGCGCCAGCAGCCCCGGGACAAAAAACAATGAGCAGTTCTTC. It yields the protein CASSPGTKNNEQFF.

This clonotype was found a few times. CDR3 residues: CSVGGGDTGELFF. Written as DNA, the CDR3 is TGCAGCGTTGGGGGCGGGGACACCGGGGAGCTGTTTTTT. This sequence joins TRBV29-1 and TRBJ2-2, with D maybe TRBD2 (6 bases). Trimming left V 4 bases short and J 3 bases short, with 9 bases between. The germline V gene has CDR1 SQVTM and CDR2 ANQGSEA. There are 13 residues in the CDR3.

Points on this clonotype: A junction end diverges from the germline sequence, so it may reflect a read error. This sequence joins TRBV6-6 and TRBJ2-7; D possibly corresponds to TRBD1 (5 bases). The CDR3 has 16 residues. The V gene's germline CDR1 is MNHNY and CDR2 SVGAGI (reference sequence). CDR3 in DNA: TGTGCCTGCAGTTACTCGATAGGGGTTTCCCACTACGAGCAGTACTTC. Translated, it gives CACSYSIGVSHYEQYF.

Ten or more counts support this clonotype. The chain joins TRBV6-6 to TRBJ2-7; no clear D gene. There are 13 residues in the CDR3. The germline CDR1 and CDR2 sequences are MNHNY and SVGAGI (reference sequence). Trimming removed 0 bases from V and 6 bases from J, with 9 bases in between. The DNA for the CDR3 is TGTGCCAGCAGTTACTCGACTGAGTTCGAGCAGTACTTC. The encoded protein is CASSYSTEFEQYF.

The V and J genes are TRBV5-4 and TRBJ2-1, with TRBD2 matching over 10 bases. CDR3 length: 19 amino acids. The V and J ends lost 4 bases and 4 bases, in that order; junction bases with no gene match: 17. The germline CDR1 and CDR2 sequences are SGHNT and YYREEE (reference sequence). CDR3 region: CASSHRGNSGGIRYNEQFF. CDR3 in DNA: TGTGCCAGCAGCCACAGGGGGAATAGCGGGGGGATAAGATACAATGAGCAGTTCTTC.

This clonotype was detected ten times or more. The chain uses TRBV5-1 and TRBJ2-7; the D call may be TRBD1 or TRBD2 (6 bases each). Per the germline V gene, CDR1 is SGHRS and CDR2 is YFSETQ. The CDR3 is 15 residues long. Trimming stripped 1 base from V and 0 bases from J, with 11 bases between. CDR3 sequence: CASSLNGGGSYEQYF. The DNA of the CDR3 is TGCGCCAGCAGCTTGAACGGGGGCGGCTCCTACGAGCAGTACTTC.

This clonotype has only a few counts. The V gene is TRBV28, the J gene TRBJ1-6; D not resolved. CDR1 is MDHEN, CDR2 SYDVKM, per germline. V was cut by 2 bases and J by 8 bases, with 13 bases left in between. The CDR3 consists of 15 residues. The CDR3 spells CASSLRDFLDSPLHF. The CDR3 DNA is TGTGCCAGCAGTTTAAGGGATTTTCTGGATTCACCCCTCCACTTT.

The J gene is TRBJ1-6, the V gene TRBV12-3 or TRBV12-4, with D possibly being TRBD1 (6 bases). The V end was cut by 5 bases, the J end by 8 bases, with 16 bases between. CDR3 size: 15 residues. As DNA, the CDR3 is TGTGCCAGCAGTCGTACCTCCGGGACACATTCACCCCTCCACTTT. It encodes CASSRTSGTHSPLHF.

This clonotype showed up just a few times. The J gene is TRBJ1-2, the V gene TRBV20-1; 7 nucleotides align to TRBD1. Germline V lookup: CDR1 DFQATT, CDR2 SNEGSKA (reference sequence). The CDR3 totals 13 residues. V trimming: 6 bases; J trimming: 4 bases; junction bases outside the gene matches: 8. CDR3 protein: CSASQTGLYGYTF. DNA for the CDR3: TGCAGTGCCTCCCAGACAGGGCTCTATGGCTACACCTTC.

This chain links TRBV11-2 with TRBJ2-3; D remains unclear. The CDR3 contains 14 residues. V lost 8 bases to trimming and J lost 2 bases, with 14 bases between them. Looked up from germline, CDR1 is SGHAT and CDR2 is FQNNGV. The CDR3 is CASGSQASTDTQYF. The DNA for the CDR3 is TGTGCCAGCGGGTCCCAAGCCTCCACAGATACGCAGTATTTT.

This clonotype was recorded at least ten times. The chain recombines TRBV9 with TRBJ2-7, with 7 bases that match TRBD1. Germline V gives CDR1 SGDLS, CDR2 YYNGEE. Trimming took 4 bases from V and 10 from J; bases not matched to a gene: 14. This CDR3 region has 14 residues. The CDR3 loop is CASSSPGQTLKQYF. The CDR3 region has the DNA TGTGCCAGCAGCAGCCCGGGACAGACCCTGAAACAGTACTTC.

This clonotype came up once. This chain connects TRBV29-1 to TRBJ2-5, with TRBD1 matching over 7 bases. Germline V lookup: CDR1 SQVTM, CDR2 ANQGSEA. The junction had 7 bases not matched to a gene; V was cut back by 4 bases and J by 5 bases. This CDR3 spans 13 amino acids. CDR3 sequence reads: CSVARGHGETQYF. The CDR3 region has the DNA TGCAGCGTTGCGAGGGGGCATGGGGAGACCCAGTACTTC.

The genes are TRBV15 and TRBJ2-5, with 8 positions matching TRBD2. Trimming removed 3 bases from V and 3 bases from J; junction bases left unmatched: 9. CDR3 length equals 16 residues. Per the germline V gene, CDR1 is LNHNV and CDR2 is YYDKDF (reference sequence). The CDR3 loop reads CATSRGWTSTEETQYF. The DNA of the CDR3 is TGTGCCACCAGCAGGGGTTGGACTAGCACAGAAGAGACCCAGTACTTC.

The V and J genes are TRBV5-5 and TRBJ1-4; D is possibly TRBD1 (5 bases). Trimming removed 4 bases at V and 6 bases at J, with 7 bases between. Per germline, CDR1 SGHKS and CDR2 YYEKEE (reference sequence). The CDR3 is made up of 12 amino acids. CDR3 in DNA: TGTGCCAGCAGCATGGGGGATGAAAAACTGTTTTTT. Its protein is CASSMGDEKLFF.

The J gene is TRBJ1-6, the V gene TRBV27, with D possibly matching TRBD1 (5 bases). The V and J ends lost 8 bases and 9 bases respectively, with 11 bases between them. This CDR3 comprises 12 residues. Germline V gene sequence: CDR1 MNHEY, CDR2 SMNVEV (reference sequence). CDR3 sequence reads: CASGVRGSPLHF. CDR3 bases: TGTGCCAGCGGGGTGAGGGGTTCACCCCTCCACTTT.